The following is a T cell receptor beta chain sequence with its context. These data are taken from a study of T-cell reconstitution after alpha-beta-depleted transplantation in children. This sample's TCRbeta library carried unique molecular identifier barcodes. TCRdb reprocessed the PCR reads with MiXCR, giving one entry per CDR3 protein. The sample holds about 480,000 distinct CDR3 sequences, around 13% seen once. This CDR3 has 16 residues. V lost 0 bases and J 2 bases, leaving 12 bases between the germline ends. Per the germline V gene, CDR1 is SGHRS and CDR2 is YFSETQ. The source was PBMCs from the stem cell graft donor, collected from the stem cell graft. This chain links TRBV5-1 with TRBJ1-3, with unresolved D. The TCR was taken from a human donor who donated a stem cell graft to a child with combined immunodeficiency. CDR3 in DNA: TGCGCCAGCAGCTTGGCAGGATCGGGCGCTGGAAACACCATATATTTT. It specifies CASSLAGSGAGNTIYF.